This T cell receptor (beta chain) comes out of a study of T cell repertoires in aging, cancer and after chemotherapy. A note on this clonotype: Its cognate antigen is unknown.

Points from the study as a whole: Loss of evenness, beyond lost richness, contributed to age-related TCR diversity decline in cancer patients. Hematological cancer patients had lymphoid organ infiltration that may impair thymic emigration or T cell expansion.

The CDR3 consists of 16 residues. Germline CDR1 and CDR2: KGHSH and LQKENI. Trimming stripped 5 bases from V and 2 bases from J, with 17 bases between. TRB rearrangements spanning V, D and J were amplified using mixed TRB-A/B primers. A single record per CDR3 protein comes from TCRdb applying MiXCR to the multiplex PCR reads. Here the sample spans about 6,100 distinct CDR3 sequences, 32% being singletons. TCR beta rearrangements were amplified from peripheral blood genomic DNA. Sequenced: blood. The chain combines TRBV18 with TRBJ2-3, with D possibly matching TRBD1 (6 bases). The receptor comes from a human donor with a blood cancer. The CDR3 protein is CASSWSGTGPTDTQYF. In DNA, the CDR3 is TGTGCCAGCTCATGGTCGGGCACAGGGCCCACAGATACGCAGTATTTT. Using reference TRBV18 and TRBJ2-3 for the parts outside the CDR3, the full variable domain is NAGVMQNPRHLVRRRGQEARLRCSPMKGHSHVYWYRQLPEEGLKFMVYLQKENIIDESGMPKERFSAEFPKEGPSILRIQQVVRGDSAAYFCASSWSGTGPTDTQYFGPGTRLTVL.